This TCR beta chain was sequenced in a study of blood T cell repertoires in COVID-19. Patients at the Seattle site were enrolled during active infection and followed longitudinally. Authors' analysis steps: How many nucleated cells were present was estimated from reference gene primer amplification. The table came from immunoSEQ multiplex PCR; TCRdb's copy has only in-frame clones and leaves some out. The V and J calls and clone size were taken over from that table, and D and trimming were inferred from the DNA. The sample includes approximately 120,000 clones, 85% seen only once; the top ten take less than 3.5%. Trimming cost V 3 bases and J 1 base; bases outside gene matches: 7. The germline gives CDR1 LGHDT, CDR2 YNNKEL (reference sequence). This CDR3 region has 16 residues.

The sequenced material came from peripheral blood. The clonotype comes from an elderly woman with COVID-19, enrolled during active disease. V usage is TRBV3-1 (or the pseudogene TRBV3-2) and J usage is TRBJ1-1; 8 nucleotides align to TRBD1. CDR3 in DNA: TGTGCCAGCAGCCATTCTGGACAGGGCTGGAACACTGAAGCTTTCTTT. Translation gives CASSHSGQGWNTEAFF.